A single T cell receptor (beta chain) is shown here with its context. The sample is drawn from a study of shared T cell receptors in the human thymus. The germline CDR1 and CDR2 sequences are SGHVS and FNYEAQ. The V and J ends lost 5 bases and 4 bases, in that order; junction bases with no gene match: 10. The CDR3 runs to 16 residues. Only in-frame clones appear in the TCRdb table, and some are missing; sequencing was by immunoSEQ multiplex PCR. The sample contains roughly 710,000 clones, over 75% of which appear only once. These sequences were also reported in another study, on human thymus T cells.

Sequencing input: thymocytes. The TCR sequence derives from a girl in the first two years of life with a congenital heart defect. V and J are TRBV7-6 and TRBJ2-3; 9 bases fit TRBD1. The CDR3: CASSPRTGEGADTQYF. CDR3 nucleotides: TGTGCCAGCAGCCCCAGGACAGGGGAGGGGGCAGATACGCAGTATTTT.